This TCR beta chain is drawn from a study of identical twins. Study-level points and caveats: Abundant beta clonotypes from cord blood had fewer insertions, unlike memory repertoires, which showed none. One should note that invariant MAIT and iNKT cells could partly confound zero-insertion analyses.

Of note for this clonotype: Antigen: not known.

V trimming: 2 bases; J trimming: 2 bases; junction bases outside the gene matches: 9. CDR1 is DFQATT and CDR2 is SNEGSKA in the germline V gene (reference sequence). This CDR3 is 18 amino acids long. TCRdb recomputed calls from the 5' RACE reads with MiXCR, one row per CDR3 protein. The table includes approximately 890,000 distinct CDR3 sequences, about 12% detected once. This same sample was also taken into another study, of yellow fever vaccine responses in identical twins.

This clonotype was obtained from a woman between 18 and 30 years old in good health. Sequenced sample: PBMCs. This chain connects TRBV20-1 to TRBJ2-3, with 14 positions matching TRBD2. CDR3 in amino acids: CSARIGLAGGIPTDTQYF. The CDR3 bases are TGCAGTGCTAGAATCGGACTAGCGGGAGGTATCCCCACAGATACGCAGTATTTT.